This entry lists 17 T cell receptor beta chains sequenced from one sample in a study of cytomegalovirus exposure and HLA in healthy donors (dated by TCRdb to the late 2010s). The library was obtained by the immunoSEQ multiplex PCR assay. This is the immuneACCESS table as TCRdb keeps it, with only in-frame sequences that have V and J called. A part of the clones is gone; compared with another copy, unresolved V genes explain less than half, and the rest is unexplained. Here the sample has 80,000 to 95,000 clones; about 94% occur a single time. The ten largest clones capture about 1% of the sample. Sequencing was carried out using PBMCs. The receptors originated from a woman in her twenties or thirties in good health and CMV-seropositive.

The chain uses TRBV28 and TRBJ1-5, with 10 bases that match TRBD1. After removal of 9 bases from V and 0 bases from J, the junction contained 23 bases not matched to a gene. The germline gives CDR1 MDHEN, CDR2 SYDVKM. This CDR3 is 21 amino acids long. The CDR3 here is CASIHRAGLGQGHYSNQPQHF. CDR3 nucleotides: TGTGCCAGTATACATCGTGCGGGCTTGGGACAGGGGCATTATAGCAATCAGCCCCAGCATTTT.

This clone appeared a few times. V is TRBV4-3 and J is TRBJ2-1, with 9 nucleotides matching TRBD2. The trim removed 2 bases at V and 1 base at J, leaving 0 bases unmatched. Germline-derived CDR1 and CDR2 are LGHNA and YSLEER. The CDR3 consists of 15 residues. This CDR3 reads CASSQLAGSYNEQFF. CDR3 nucleotides: TGCGCCAGCAGCCAACTAGCGGGATCCTACAATGAGCAGTTCTTC.

CDR3 amino acids: CATSRNNLEGDLEGETQYF. The CDR3 DNA reads as TGTGCCACCAGCAGAAACAACCTAGAAGGGGATTTGGAAGGAGAGACCCAGTACTTC. The chain employs TRBV15 and TRBJ2-5; D is possibly TRBD1 (5 bases). CDR3 length: 19 residues. Germline loops: CDR1 LNHNV, CDR2 YYDKDF (reference sequence). Trimming shortened V by 2 bases and J by 4 bases, and 26 bases separated the two germline ends.

This clone was seen a single time. The chain carries TRBV28 and TRBJ2-7, with D hard to call. Germline CDR1 is MDHEN and CDR2 is SYDVKM. With 3 bases removed from V and 0 bases from J, the gap between germline ends came to 12 bases. CDR3 length equals 15 residues. CDR3 sequence reads: CASSFGTISSYEQYF. CDR3 bases: TGTGCCAGCAGTTTCGGTACTATCAGCTCCTACGAGCAGTACTTC.

The V call is TRBV5-4, the J call TRBJ2-5, with a weak D call TRBD1 (6 bases). Trimming took off 2 bases at V and 5 bases at J, with 22 bases between the two ends. CDR1 SGHNT and CDR2 YYREEE come from the germline V gene (reference sequence). The CDR3 covers 17 residues. CDR3 in DNA: TGTGCCAGCAGCTTTGGTCTTATTGGTGTTGGGGGCGAGACCCAGTACTTC. It codes for CASSFGLIGVGGETQYF.

V is TRBV19 and J is TRBJ2-7; D might be TRBD2 (5 bases). Germline-derived CDR1 and CDR2 are LNHDA and SQIVND (reference sequence). This CDR3 has 20 amino acids. Trimming took off 7 bases at V and 3 bases at J, with 34 bases between the two ends. The CDR3 spells CASMPDPHGILAERGYEQYF. The CDR3 DNA sequence: TGTGCCAGTATGCCTGACCCCCACGGCATTCTGGCGGAACGGGGCTACGAGCAGTACTTC.

The J gene is TRBJ2-1, the V gene TRBV7-8; no clear D gene. This CDR3 has 13 amino acids. The V end lost 1 base, the J end lost 8 bases, and 9 bases lay between the germline ends. The germline CDR1 and CDR2 sequences are SGHVS and FQNEAQ. As DNA, the CDR3 is TGTGCCAGCAGCTTAGTGTTTGCGGATGAGCAGTTCTTC. Protein product: CASSLVFADEQFF.

The chain carries TRBV19 and TRBJ2-3; D perhaps matches TRBD1 (6 bases). The CDR3 extends over 17 amino acids. Germline V gives CDR1 LNHDA, CDR2 SQIVND (reference sequence). Trimming cost V 3 bases and J 2 bases, with 18 bases left between them. This CDR3 reads CASSMIPPGHNTDTQYF. The CDR3 coding sequence is TGTGCCAGTAGTATGATCCCCCCGGGACACAACACAGATACGCAGTATTTT.

The gene calls are TRBV19 and TRBJ2-3; D may be TRBD2 (8 bases). The CDR3 is 17 residues long. Germline assignment: CDR1 LNHDA and CDR2 SQIVND (reference sequence). Between the trimmed V and J ends, which lost 5 bases and 1 base, there was a span of 19 bases. This chain's CDR3 is CASSPRGRAGGTDTQYF. In DNA, the CDR3 is TGTGCCAGTAGTCCCAGGGGGAGAGCGGGAGGCACAGATACGCAGTATTTT.

The gene calls are TRBV25-1 and TRBJ2-2, with 14 positions matching TRBD2. The V gene's germline CDR1 is MGHDK and CDR2 SYGVNS. V dropped 6 bases and J dropped 5; count of bases not matched to a gene: 5. The CDR3 is 16 amino acids. CDR3 amino acids: CASRGLAGVGTGELFF. In DNA, the CDR3 is TGTGCCAGCAGGGGACTAGCGGGAGTGGGAACCGGGGAGCTGTTTTTT.

This clone is a singleton in its sample. The chain recombines TRBV7-6 with TRBJ1-1; D remains ambiguous. Germline V gives CDR1 SGHVS, CDR2 FNYEAQ. This CDR3 comprises 13 residues. V gave up 7 bases and J gave up 4 bases, with 13 bases separating them. The CDR3 nucleotides are TGTGCCAGCACCGACTTCGGTGGCACTGAAGCTTTCTTT. The encoded protein is CASTDFGGTEAFF.

The rearrangement links TRBV11-2 to TRBJ2-3; TRBD2 is a possible D gene (6 bases). Germline values: CDR1 SGHAT, CDR2 FQNNGV. CDR3 length: 18 amino acids. The V and J ends lost 4 bases and 0 bases respectively, with 20 bases between them. CDR3 loop: CASSSRGYGGESTDTQYF. The CDR3 DNA reads as TGTGCCAGCAGCTCCCGAGGGTACGGCGGGGAAAGCACAGATACGCAGTATTTT.

CDR3 sequence: CASSLYRGAEAFF. DNA of the CDR3: TGTGCCAGCAGCCTATACAGGGGGGCTGAAGCTTTCTTT. This chain uses TRBV11-3 with TRBJ1-1; 8 bases are shared with TRBD1. The V and J ends lost 5 bases and 6 bases, in that order; junction bases with no gene match: 5. This CDR3 has 13 residues. Germline CDR1 is SGHNT and CDR2 is YENEEA.

The CDR3 here is CASSSDSDSDTQYF. In DNA form, the CDR3 reads TGTGCCAGCAGCTCTGACAGTGACTCAGATACGCAGTATTTT. The chain has TRBV7-9 and TRBJ2-3, with D perhaps TRBD1 (5 bases). V was pared by 4 bases and J by 4 bases, with 12 bases between. The germline gives CDR1 SEHNR, CDR2 FQNEAQ (reference sequence). This CDR3 spans 14 amino acids.

This chain connects TRBV6-6 to TRBJ1-5; D might be TRBD1 (5 bases). CDR3 size: 13 residues. V lost 6 bases, J lost 7 bases, and 13 bases lay in between. Germline values: CDR1 MNHNY, CDR2 SVGAGI (reference sequence). CDR3 region: CASSGDSAQPQHF. Written as DNA, the CDR3 is TGTGCCAGCAGCGGAGACAGCGCGCAGCCCCAGCATTTT.

V usage is TRBV18 and J usage is TRBJ1-4; D is perhaps TRBD1 (5 bases). The CDR3 totals 14 residues. Per germline, CDR1 KGHSH and CDR2 LQKENI. V was shortened by 5 bases and J by 7 bases, with 14 bases between the two germline ends. CDR3 in DNA: TGTGCCAGCTCAAGAACCACGGGGGGTGAAAAACTGTTTTTT. Its translation: CASSRTTGGEKLFF. The full variable domain, with the rest looked up from reference TRBV18 and TRBJ1-4, is NAGVMQNPRHLVRRRGQEARLRCSPMKGHSHVYWYRQLPEEGLKFMVYLQKENIIDESGMPKERFSAEFPKEGPSILRIQQVVRGDSAAYFCASSRTTGGEKLFFGSGTQLSVL.

V is TRBV7-8 and J is TRBJ2-7, with 8 bases fitting TRBD2. CDR1 and CDR2 (germline): SGHVS, FQNEAQ. J gave up 6 bases and V 5 bases, and 12 bases lay outside the gene matches. This CDR3 spans 15 amino acids. DNA of the CDR3: TGTGCCAGCAGCATTCTCGGGGGGGTTGCTAGCGAGCAGTACTTC. It translates to CASSILGGVASEQYF.